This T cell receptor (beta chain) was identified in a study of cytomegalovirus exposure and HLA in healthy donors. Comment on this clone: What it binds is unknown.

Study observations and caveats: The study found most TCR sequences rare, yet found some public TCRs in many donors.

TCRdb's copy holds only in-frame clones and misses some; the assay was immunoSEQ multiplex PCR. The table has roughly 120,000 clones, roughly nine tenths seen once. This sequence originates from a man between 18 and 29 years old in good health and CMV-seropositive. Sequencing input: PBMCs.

CDR3 in amino acids: CASSLGQGDQPQHF. In DNA, the CDR3 is TGTGCCAGCAGCTTGGGACAGGGGGATCAGCCCCAGCATTTT. The rearrangement joins TRBV5-6 to TRBJ1-5; 9 bases fit TRBD1. Per germline, CDR1 SGHDT and CDR2 YYEEEE. The CDR3 sequence is 14 residues long. The trim removed 0 bases at V and 5 bases at J, leaving 0 bases unmatched. The variable domain in full, with the rest retrieved from reference TRBV5-6 and TRBJ1-5, is DAGVTQSPTHLIKTRGQQVTLRCSPKSGHDTVSWYQQALGQGPQFIFQYYEEEERQRGNFPDRFSGHQFPNYSSELNVNALLLGDSALYLCASSLGQGDQPQHFGDGTRLSIL.